This TCR beta chain emerged from a study of T cells in tumors after PD-1 blockade. Turning to the study itself: Patients had no prior checkpoint blockade, systemic immunosuppressants, or anti-cancer therapy within 4 weeks. During anti-PD-1 treatment, some patients continued daily vismodegib 150 mg. Treatment was either pembrolizumab 200 mg every 3 weeks or cemiplimab 350 mg every 2 weeks.

Profiling relied on immunoSEQ multiplex PCR, and the TCRdb table lists in-frame clones only, not all of them. Among 9,100 or so clones, about 59% were seen once, and the ten largest hold approximately 4.5%. General study findings and limits: Expanded exhausted CD8+ clones after therapy were mostly novel clonotypes.

A remark on this clone: Antigen unknown.

The V end lost 6 bases, the J end lost 1 base, and 11 bases lay between the germline ends. The CDR3 spans 14 residues. Germline CDR1 reads MRHNA; CDR2 reads SNTAGT. This sample comprised tumor tissue, obtained after anti-PD-1 treatment. V gene TRBV6-4 combines with J gene TRBJ2-3, with D unclear. The sequence was obtained from a human donor with basal cell carcinoma. The CDR3 bases are TGTGCCAGCAGCCTAACAAGTGGCACAGATACGCAGTATTTT. Protein sequence: CASSLTSGTDTQYF.